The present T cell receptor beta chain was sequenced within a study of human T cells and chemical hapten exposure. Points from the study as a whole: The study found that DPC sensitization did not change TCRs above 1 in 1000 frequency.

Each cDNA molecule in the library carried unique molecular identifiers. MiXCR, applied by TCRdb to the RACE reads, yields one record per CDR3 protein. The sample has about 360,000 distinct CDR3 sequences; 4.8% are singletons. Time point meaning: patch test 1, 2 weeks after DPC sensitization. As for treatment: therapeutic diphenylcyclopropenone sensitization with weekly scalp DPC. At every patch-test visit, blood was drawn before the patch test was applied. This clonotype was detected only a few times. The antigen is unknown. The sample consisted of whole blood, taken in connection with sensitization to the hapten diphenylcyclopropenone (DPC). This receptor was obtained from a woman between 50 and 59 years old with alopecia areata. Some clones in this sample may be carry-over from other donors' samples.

DNA of the CDR3: TGTGCCAGCAGCGTAGTTGGAACTAGCATCTTCTACGAGCAGTACTTC. This codes for CASSVVGTSIFYEQYF. The chain links TRBV9 to TRBJ2-7; D is possibly TRBD2 (6 bases). In germline, CDR1 is SGDLS, CDR2 YYNGEE. This CDR3 contains 16 residues. Trimming took off 0 bases at V and 3 bases at J, with 16 bases between the two ends.